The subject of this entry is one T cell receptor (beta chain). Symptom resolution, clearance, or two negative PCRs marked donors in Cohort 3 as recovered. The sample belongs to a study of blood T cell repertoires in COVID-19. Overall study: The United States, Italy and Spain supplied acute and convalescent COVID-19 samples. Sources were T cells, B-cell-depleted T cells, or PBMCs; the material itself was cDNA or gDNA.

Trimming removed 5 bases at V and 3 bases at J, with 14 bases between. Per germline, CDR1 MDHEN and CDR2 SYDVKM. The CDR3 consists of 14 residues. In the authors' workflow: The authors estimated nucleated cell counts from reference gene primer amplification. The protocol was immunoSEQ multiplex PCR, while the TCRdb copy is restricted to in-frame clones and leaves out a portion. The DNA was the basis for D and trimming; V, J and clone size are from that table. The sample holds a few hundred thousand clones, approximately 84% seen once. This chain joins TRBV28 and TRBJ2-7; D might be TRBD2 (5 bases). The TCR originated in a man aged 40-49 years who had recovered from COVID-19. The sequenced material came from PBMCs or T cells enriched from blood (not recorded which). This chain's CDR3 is CASSGSGVYYEQYF. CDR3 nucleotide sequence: TGTGCCAGCAGTGGGAGCGGCGTTTACTACGAGCAGTACTTC.